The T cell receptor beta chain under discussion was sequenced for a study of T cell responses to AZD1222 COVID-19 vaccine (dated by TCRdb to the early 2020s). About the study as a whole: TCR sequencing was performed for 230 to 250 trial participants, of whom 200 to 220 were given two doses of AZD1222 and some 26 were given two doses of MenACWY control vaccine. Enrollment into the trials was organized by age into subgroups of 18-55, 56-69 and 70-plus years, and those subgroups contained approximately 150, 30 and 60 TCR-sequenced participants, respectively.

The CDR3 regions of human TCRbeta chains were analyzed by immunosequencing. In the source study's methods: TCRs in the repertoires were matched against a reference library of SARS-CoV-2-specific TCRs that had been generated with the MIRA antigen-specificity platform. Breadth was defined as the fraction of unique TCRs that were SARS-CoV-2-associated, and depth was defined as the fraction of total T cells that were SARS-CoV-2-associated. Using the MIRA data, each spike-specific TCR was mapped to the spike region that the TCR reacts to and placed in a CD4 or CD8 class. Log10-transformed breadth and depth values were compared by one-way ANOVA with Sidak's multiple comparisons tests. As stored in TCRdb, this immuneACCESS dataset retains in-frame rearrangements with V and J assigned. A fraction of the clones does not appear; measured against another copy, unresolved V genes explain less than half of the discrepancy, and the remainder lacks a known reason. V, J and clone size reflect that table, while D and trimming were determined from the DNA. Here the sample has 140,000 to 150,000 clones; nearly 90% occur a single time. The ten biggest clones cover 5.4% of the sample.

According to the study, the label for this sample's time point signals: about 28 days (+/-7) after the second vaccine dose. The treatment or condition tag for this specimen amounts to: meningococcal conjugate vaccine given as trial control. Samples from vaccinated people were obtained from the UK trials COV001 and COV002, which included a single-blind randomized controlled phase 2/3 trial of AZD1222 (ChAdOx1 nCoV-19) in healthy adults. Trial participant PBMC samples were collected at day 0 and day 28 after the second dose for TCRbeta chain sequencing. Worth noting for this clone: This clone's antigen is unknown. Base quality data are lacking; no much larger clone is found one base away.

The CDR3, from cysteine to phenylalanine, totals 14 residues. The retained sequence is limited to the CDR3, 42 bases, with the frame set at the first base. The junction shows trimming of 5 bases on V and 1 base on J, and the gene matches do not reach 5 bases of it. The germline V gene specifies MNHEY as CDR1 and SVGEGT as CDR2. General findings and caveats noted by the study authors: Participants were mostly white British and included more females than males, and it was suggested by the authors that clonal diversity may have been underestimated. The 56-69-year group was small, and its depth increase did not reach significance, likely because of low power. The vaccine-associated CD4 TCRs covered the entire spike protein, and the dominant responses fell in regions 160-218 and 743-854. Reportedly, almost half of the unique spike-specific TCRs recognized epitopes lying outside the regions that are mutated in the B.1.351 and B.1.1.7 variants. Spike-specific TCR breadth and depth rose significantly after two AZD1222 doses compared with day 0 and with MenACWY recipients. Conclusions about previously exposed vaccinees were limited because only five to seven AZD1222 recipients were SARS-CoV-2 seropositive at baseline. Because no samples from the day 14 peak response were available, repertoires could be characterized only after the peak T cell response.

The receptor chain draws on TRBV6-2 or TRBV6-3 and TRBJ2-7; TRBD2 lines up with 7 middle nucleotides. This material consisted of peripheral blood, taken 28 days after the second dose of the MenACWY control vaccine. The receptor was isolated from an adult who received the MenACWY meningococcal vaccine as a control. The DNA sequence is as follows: TGTGCCAGCAGTCAACTAGCGCAATCCTACGAGCAGTACTTC. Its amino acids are CASSQLAQSYEQYF.